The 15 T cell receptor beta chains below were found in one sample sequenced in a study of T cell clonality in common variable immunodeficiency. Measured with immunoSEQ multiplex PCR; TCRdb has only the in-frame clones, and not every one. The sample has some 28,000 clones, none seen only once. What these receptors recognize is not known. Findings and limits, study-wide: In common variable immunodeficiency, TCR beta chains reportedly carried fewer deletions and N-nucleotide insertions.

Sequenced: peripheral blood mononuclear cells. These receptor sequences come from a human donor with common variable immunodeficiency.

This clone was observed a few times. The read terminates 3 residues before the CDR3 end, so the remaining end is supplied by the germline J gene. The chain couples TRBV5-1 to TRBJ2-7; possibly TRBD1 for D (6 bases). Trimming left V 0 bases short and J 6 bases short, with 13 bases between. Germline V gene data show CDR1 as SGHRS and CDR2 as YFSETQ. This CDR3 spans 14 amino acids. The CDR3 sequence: CASSLAIGGVEQYF. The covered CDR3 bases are TGCGCCAGCAGCTTGGCCATAGGGGGTGTCGAG.

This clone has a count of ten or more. The part of the CDR3 DNA that was read is TGCAGTGCTGGTGGACAGGGCCAGCATGAA. Translated: CSAGGQGQHE. The entire CDR3 reads CSAGGQGQHEAFF. V usage is TRBV20-1 and J usage is TRBJ1-1; 8 positions match TRBD1. The read terminates 3 residues before the CDR3 end, so the remaining end is supplied by the germline J gene. The CDR3 spans 13 residues. V shed 5 bases and J 7 bases; nucleotides not matched to a gene: 9. In germline, CDR1 is DFQATT, CDR2 SNEGSKA (reference sequence).

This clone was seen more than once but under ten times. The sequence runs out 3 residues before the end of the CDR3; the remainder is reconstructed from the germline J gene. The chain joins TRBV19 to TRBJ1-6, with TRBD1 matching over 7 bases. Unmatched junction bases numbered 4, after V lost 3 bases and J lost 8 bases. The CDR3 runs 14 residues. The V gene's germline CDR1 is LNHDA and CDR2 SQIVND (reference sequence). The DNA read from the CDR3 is TGTGCCAGTAGTATCAGGGGGGCCGATTCACCC. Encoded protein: CASSIRGADSP. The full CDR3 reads CASSIRGADSPLHF. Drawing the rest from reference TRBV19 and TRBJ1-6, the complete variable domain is DGGITQSPKYLFRKEGQNVTLSCEQNLNHDAMYWYRQDPGQGLRLIYYSQIVNDFQKGDIAEGYSVSREKKESFPLTVTSAQKNPTAFYLCASSIRGADSPLHFGNGTRLTVT.

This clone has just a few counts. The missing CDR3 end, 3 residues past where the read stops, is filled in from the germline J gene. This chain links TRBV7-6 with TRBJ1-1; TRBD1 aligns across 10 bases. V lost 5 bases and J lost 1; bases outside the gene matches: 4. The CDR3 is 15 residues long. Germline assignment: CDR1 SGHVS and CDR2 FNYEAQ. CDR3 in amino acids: CASSRGQGRNTEAFF. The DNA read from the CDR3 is TGTGCCAGCAGCAGGGGACAGGGGCGGAACACTGAA.

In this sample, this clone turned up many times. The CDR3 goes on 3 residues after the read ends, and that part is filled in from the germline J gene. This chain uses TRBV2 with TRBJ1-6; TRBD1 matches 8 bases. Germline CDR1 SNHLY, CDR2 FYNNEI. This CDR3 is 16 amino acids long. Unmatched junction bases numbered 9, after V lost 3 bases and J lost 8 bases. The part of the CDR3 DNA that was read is TGTGCCAGCAGTGAGGGACAGGATTTTTACGATTCACCC. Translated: CASSEGQDFYDSP. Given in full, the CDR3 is CASSEGQDFYDSPLHF. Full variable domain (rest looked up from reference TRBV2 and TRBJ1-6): EPEVTQTPSHQVTQMGQEVILRCVPISNHLYFYWYRQILGQKVEFLVSFYNNEISEKSEIFDDQFSVERPDGSNFTLKIRSTKLEDSAMYFCASSEGQDFYDSPLHFGNGTRLTVT.

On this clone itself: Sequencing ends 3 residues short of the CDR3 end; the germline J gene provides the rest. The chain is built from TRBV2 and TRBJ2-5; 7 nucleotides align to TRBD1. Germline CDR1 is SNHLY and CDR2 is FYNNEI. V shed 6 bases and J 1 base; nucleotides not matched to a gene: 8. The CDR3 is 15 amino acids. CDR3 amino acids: CASRRKQGIQETQYF. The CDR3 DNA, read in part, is TGTGCCAGCAGAAGGAAACAGGGGATCCAAGAGACC.

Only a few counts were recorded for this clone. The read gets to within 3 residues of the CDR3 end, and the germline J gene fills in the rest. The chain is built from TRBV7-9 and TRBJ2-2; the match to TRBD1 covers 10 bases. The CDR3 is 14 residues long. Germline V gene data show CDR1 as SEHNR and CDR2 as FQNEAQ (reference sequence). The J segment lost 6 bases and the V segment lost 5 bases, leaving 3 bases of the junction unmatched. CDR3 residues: CASSPGQGAGELFF. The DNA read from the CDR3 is TGTGCCAGCAGCCCAGGACAGGGGGCCGGGGAG.

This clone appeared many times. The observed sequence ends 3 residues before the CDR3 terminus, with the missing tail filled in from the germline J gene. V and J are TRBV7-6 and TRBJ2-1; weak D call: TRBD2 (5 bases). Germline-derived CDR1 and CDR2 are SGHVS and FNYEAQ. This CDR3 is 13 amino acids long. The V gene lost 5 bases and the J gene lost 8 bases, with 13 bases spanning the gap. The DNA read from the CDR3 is TGTGCCAGCAGCCCCGAGGCGGGCTATGAG. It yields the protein CASSPEAGYE. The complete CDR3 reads CASSPEAGYEQFF.

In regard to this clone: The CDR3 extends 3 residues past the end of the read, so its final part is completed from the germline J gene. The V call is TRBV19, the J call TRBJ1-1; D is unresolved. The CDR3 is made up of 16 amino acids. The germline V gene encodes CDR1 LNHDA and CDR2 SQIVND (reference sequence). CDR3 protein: CASSIAEFGSNPEAFF. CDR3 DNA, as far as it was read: TGTGCCAGTAGTATAGCGGAATTCGGGTCGAATCCAGAA.

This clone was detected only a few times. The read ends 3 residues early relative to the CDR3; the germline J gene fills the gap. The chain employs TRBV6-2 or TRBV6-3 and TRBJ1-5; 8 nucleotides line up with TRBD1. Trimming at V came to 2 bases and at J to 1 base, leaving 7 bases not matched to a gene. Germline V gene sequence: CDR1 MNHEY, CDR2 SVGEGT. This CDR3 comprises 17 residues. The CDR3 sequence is CASSYRTGFRSNQPQHF. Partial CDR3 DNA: TGTGCCAGCAGTTACCGGACAGGGTTCCGCAGCAATCAGCCC.

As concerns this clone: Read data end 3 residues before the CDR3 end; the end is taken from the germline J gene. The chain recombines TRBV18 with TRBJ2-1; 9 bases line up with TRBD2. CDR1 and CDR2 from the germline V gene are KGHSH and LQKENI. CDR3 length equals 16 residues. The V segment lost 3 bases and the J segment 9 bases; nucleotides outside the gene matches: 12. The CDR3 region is CASSPAARGGLGEQFF. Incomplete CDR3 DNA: TGTGCCAGCTCACCCGCGGCGCGGGGGGGCTTGGGTGAG.

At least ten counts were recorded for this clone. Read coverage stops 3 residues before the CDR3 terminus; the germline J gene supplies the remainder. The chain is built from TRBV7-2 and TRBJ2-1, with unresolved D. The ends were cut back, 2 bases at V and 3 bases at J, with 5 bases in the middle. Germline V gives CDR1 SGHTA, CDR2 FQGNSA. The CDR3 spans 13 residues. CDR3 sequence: CASSLQVYNEQFF. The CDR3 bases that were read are TGTGCCAGCAGCTTACAGGTCTACAATGAG.

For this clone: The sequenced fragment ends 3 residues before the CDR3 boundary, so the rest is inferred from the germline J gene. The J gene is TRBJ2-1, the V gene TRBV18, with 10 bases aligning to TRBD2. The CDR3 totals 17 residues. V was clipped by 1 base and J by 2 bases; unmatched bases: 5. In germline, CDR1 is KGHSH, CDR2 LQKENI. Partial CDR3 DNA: TGTGCCAGCTCACCACTAGCGGGGGGAAACACCTACAATGAG. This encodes CASSPLAGGNTYNE. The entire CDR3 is CASSPLAGGNTYNEQFF.

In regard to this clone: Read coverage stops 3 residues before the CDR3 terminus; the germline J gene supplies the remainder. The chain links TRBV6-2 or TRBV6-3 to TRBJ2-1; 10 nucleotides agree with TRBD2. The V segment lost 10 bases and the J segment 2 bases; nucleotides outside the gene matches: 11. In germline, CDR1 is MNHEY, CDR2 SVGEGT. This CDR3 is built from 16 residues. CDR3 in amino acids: CATTTQRGGPYNEQFF. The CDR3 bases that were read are TGTGCCACGACGACCCAGCGGGGGGGCCCCTACAATGAG.

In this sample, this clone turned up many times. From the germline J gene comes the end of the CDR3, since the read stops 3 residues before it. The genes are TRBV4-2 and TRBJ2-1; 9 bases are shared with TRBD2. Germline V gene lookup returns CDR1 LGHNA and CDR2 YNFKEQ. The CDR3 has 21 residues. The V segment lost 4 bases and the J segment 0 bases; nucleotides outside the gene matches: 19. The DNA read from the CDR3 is TGTGCCAGCAGCCGACCCGGGCGACTAGCGGAGGGTGAGCGCTCCTACAATGAG. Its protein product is CASSRPGRLAEGERSYNE. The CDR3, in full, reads CASSRPGRLAEGERSYNEQFF.